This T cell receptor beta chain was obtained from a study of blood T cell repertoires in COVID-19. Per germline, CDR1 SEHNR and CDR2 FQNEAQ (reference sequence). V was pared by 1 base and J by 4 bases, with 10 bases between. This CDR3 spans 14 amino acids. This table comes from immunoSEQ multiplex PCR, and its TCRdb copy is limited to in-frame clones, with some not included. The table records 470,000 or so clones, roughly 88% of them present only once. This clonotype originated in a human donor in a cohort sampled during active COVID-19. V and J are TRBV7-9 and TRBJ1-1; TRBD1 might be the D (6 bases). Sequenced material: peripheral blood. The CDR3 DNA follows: TGTGCCAGCAGCTTAGAGGCAGGGGTCACTGAAGCTTTCTTT. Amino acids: CASSLEAGVTEAFF.